The 9 T cell receptor beta chains below were found in one sample sequenced in a study of T cell responses to AZD1222 COVID-19 vaccine (dated by TCRdb to the early 2020s). The label giving this sample's time point can be read as: baseline before first vaccination. Receptors were amplified or captured by the immunoSEQ multiplex PCR assay. What TCRdb holds here is the immuneACCESS table cut down to in-frame rearrangements. Part of the clones is not present; checked against another copy, under half of the missing clones reflect an unresolved V gene, and the others are unexplained. The sample has 110,000 or so clones on record, roughly 89% of them singletons. The top ten clones comprise about 5.2% of the sample. Sequences were derived from peripheral blood, sampled on day 0 of AZD1222 vaccination. The receptor source for this set is an adult in good health.

The chain combines TRBV5-6 with TRBJ2-7; TRBD2 aligns across 10 bases. V shed 2 bases and J 3 bases; nucleotides not matched to a gene: 5. Germline V lookup: CDR1 SGHDT, CDR2 YYEEEE. This CDR3 is built from 15 residues. CDR3 region: CASSFQGTSVYEQYF. The CDR3 bases are TGTGCCAGCAGCTTTCAAGGGACTAGCGTCTACGAGCAGTACTTC.

CDR3 coding DNA: TGTGCCAGCAGCCTAGAGTCAGGGAACCAAGAGACCCAGTACTTC. This gives the protein CASSLESGNQETQYF. J is TRBJ2-5 and V is TRBV9, with D perhaps TRBD1 (5 bases). Trimming took 4 bases from V and 0 from J, leaving 13 bases between them. The germline V gene has CDR1 SGDLS and CDR2 YYNGEE. The CDR3 covers 15 residues.

The chain combines TRBV11-2 with TRBJ2-1; 7 positions agree with TRBD2. V was pared by 0 bases and J by 3 bases, with 5 bases of the junction left unmatched. CDR3 size: 16 residues. The germline gives CDR1 SGHAT, CDR2 FQNNGV. The CDR3: CASSLESGGLYNEQFF. The DNA of the CDR3 is TGTGCCAGCAGCTTAGAGTCGGGAGGCCTCTACAATGAGCAGTTCTTC. The complete variable domain, with remaining parts taken from reference TRBV11-2 and TRBJ2-1, reads EAGVAQSPRYKIIEKRQSVAFWCNPISGHATLYWYQQILGQGPKLLIQFQNNGVVDDSQLPKDRFSAERLKGVDSTLKIQPAKLEDSAVYLCASSLESGGLYNEQFFGPGTRLTVL.

This chain uses TRBV2 with TRBJ2-2, with no clear D. The ends were cut back, 5 bases at V and 4 bases at J, with 14 bases in the middle. Germline V gene lookup returns CDR1 SNHLY and CDR2 FYNNEI. This CDR3 has 15 amino acids. CDR3 coding DNA: TGTGCCAGCAGTCCCCGCTGGACCCTCACCGGGGAGCTGTTTTTT. Its translation is CASSPRWTLTGELFF. Looking up the rest from reference TRBV2 and TRBJ2-2 gives the full variable domain: EPEVTQTPSHQVTQMGQEVILRCVPISNHLYFYWYRQILGQKVEFLVSFYNNEISEKSEIFDDQFSVERPDGSNFTLKIRSTKLEDSAMYFCASSPRWTLTGELFFGEGSRLTVL.

The chain carries TRBV13 and TRBJ2-1; TRBD2 is a possible D gene (6 bases). There are 14 residues in the CDR3. Germline values: CDR1 PRHDT, CDR2 FYEKMQ (reference sequence). Trimming stripped 1 base from V and 4 bases from J, with 8 bases between. This CDR3 is CASSLETSYNEQFF. For the CDR3, the DNA is TGTGCCAGCAGCTTAGAGACTAGTTACAATGAGCAGTTCTTC.

This clone is a singleton in its sample. The V and J genes are TRBV27 and TRBJ2-3, with unresolved D. From germline, CDR1 is MNHEY and CDR2 SMNVEV (reference sequence). This CDR3 is 14 amino acids long. V was cut by 5 bases and J by 2 bases, with 11 bases left in between. The CDR3 nucleotides read TGTGCCAGCAGTGCTGGGCCGGTCACAGATACGCAGTATTTT. Translating gives CASSAGPVTDTQYF.

The V and J genes are TRBV28 and TRBJ2-3; D is uncertain. The V end was cut by 7 bases, the J end by 0 bases, with 14 bases between. Germline V gene sequence: CDR1 MDHEN, CDR2 SYDVKM. This CDR3 contains 15 residues. Written as DNA, the CDR3 is TGTGCCAGCACCGACCCAACAACTAGCACAGATACGCAGTATTTT. Translated: CASTDPTTSTDTQYF.

The V and J genes are TRBV18 and TRBJ1-1, with D perhaps matching TRBD1 (6 bases). The germline V and J ends were trimmed by 3 bases and 4 bases, with 15 bases remaining between them. The CDR3 has 15 residues. The germline V gene encodes CDR1 KGHSH and CDR2 LQKENI. The CDR3 is CASSPIPGAITEAFF. As DNA, the CDR3 is TGTGCCAGCTCACCGATTCCGGGGGCGATCACTGAAGCTTTCTTT.

The V call is TRBV4-1, the J call TRBJ1-4, with D tentatively TRBD1 (5 bases). The V end lost 0 bases, the J end lost 0 bases, and 8 bases lay between the germline ends. This CDR3 contains 16 residues. CDR1 and CDR2 (germline): MGHRA, YSYEKL. The CDR3 DNA reads as TGCGCCAGCAGCCAAGATTCAGGGCCAACTAATGAAAAACTGTTTTTT. Protein sequence: CASSQDSGPTNEKLFF.